Listed below are T cell receptor beta chains from one sample, sequenced in a study of T cell repertoires in cytomegalovirus infection. TCRdb re-analysed the reads in MiXCR, keeping a single row per CDR3 protein. The table includes 69,000 or so distinct CDR3 sequences, about 27% detected once. These TCRs' antigens remain unknown. The sequencing here drew on CD8+ T cells from cultured PBMCs, taken from culture after CMV antigen stimulation. All receptors come from a human donor in good health (CMV status not recorded). Some clones in this sample may be carry-over from other donors' samples. CDR3s include the opening cysteine and the closing phenylalanine or tryptophan. Each record gives: J gene, V gene, CDR3 length, clone size, D gene, CDR3 DNA, CDR3 protein. A D gene is named only where the DNA matches it firmly. Clone size is shown for a subset of rows, as once, few, many or a class of expanded clone.

j_call: TRBJ1-4; v_call: TRBV7-6; cdr3_length: 17; clone_size: NA; d_call: NA; cdr3_nt: TGTGCCAGCAGCCATAGTAGTATCCGGGCAACTAATGAAAAACTGTTTTTT; cdr3_aa: CASSHSSIRATNEKLFF
j_call: TRBJ1-2; v_call: TRBV7-8; cdr3_length: 12; clone_size: many; d_call: NA; cdr3_nt: TGTGCCAGCAGCTCTGGGCCTAGTGGCTACACCTTC; cdr3_aa: CASSSGPSGYTF
j_call: TRBJ2-7; v_call: TRBV14; cdr3_length: 14; clone_size: once; d_call: TRBD2; cdr3_nt: TGTGCCAGTCACGGCGGGGGGGCCTTTTACGAGCAGTACTTC; cdr3_aa: CASHGGGAFYEQYF
j_call: TRBJ2-7; v_call: TRBV28; cdr3_length: 14; clone_size: many; d_call: NA; cdr3_nt: TGTGCCAGCAGGTGGACACCCTCATCCTACGAGCAGTACTTC; cdr3_aa: CASRWTPSSYEQYF
j_call: TRBJ2-7; v_call: TRBV6-1; cdr3_length: 14; clone_size: few; d_call: NA; cdr3_nt: TGTGCCAGCAGCCCCTCCTCCAGGGGCTACGAGCAGTACTTC; cdr3_aa: CASSPSSRGYEQYF
j_call: TRBJ1-5; v_call: TRBV25-1; cdr3_length: 17; clone_size: NA; d_call: TRBD1; cdr3_nt: TGTGCCAGCAGTGCGGACAGGGCCGAGAGGGACAATCAGCCCCAGCATTTT; cdr3_aa: CASSADRAERDNQPQHF
j_call: TRBJ2-7; v_call: TRBV27; cdr3_length: 14; clone_size: NA; d_call: TRBD1; cdr3_nt: TGTGCCAGCAGTTCCACCCCCTCAGGGGGAGAGCAGTACTTC; cdr3_aa: CASSSTPSGGEQYF
j_call: TRBJ2-7; v_call: TRBV4-1; cdr3_length: 15; clone_size: NA; d_call: TRBD2; cdr3_nt: TGCGCCAGCAGCCAAGCTAGCGGGAGAGTGTACGAGCAGTACTTC; cdr3_aa: CASSQASGRVYEQYF
j_call: TRBJ2-1; v_call: TRBV5-1; cdr3_length: 14; clone_size: NA; d_call: TRBD2; cdr3_nt: TGCGCCAGCAGCTTGTCTAGCGGGTACAATGAGCAGTTCTTC; cdr3_aa: CASSLSSGYNEQFF
j_call: TRBJ1-3; v_call: TRBV12-3/TRBV12-4; cdr3_length: 15; clone_size: NA; d_call: NA; cdr3_nt: TGTGCCAGCAGTTACCACGGGATCTCTGGAAACACCATATATTTT; cdr3_aa: CASSYHGISGNTIYF
j_call: TRBJ2-2; v_call: TRBV4-3; cdr3_length: 17; clone_size: NA; d_call: NA; cdr3_nt: TGCGCCAGCAGCCAAGATACAGGGACACGAACCACCGGGGAGCTGTTTTTT; cdr3_aa: CASSQDTGTRTTGELFF
j_call: TRBJ2-6; v_call: TRBV29-1; cdr3_length: 19; clone_size: NA; d_call: TRBD1; cdr3_nt: TGCAGCGTTGAAGAGGCAGGGACAGGGGACCTCTCTGGGGCCAACGTCCTGACTTTC; cdr3_aa: CSVEEAGTGDLSGANVLTF
j_call: TRBJ2-3; v_call: TRBV7-8; cdr3_length: 15; clone_size: NA; d_call: TRBD2; cdr3_nt: TGTGCCAGCAGTCGCGGGAGCGGGGGCACAGATACGCAGTATTTT; cdr3_aa: CASSRGSGGTDTQYF
j_call: TRBJ2-7; v_call: TRBV6-6; cdr3_length: 16; clone_size: few; d_call: TRBD1; cdr3_nt: TGTGCCAGCAGTTACCTCGGACAGGGGAGGGCCTACGAGCAGTACTTC; cdr3_aa: CASSYLGQGRAYEQYF
j_call: TRBJ2-1; v_call: TRBV12-3/TRBV12-4; cdr3_length: 19; clone_size: few; d_call: TRBD2; cdr3_nt: TGTGCCAGCAGTTTATCATCTAGCGGGAGGGACAACTCCTACAATGAGCAGTTCTTC; cdr3_aa: CASSLSSSGRDNSYNEQFF
j_call: TRBJ1-1; v_call: TRBV19; cdr3_length: 13; clone_size: few; d_call: NA; cdr3_nt: TGTGCCAGTACCTCGACACGGAACACTGAAGCTTTCTTT; cdr3_aa: CASTSTRNTEAFF
j_call: TRBJ2-3; v_call: TRBV7-2; cdr3_length: 17; clone_size: many; d_call: TRBD2; cdr3_nt: TGTGCCAGCAGCTTAAGGGGGGCGGGGGGATTACGGAATACGCAGTATTTT; cdr3_aa: CASSLRGAGGLRNTQYF
j_call: TRBJ1-2; v_call: TRBV11-2; cdr3_length: 17; clone_size: few; d_call: TRBD1; cdr3_nt: TGTGCCAGCAGCTTAGGCGGGGGGACAGGGGGCGCGGATGGCTACACCTTC; cdr3_aa: CASSLGGGTGGADGYTF
j_call: TRBJ1-4; v_call: TRBV19; cdr3_length: 15; clone_size: many; d_call: TRBD1; cdr3_nt: TGTGCCAGTAGGAGAGACAGGGGACTTAATGAAAAACTGTTTTTT; cdr3_aa: CASRRDRGLNEKLFF
j_call: TRBJ2-7; v_call: TRBV7-6; cdr3_length: 12; clone_size: NA; d_call: TRBD1; cdr3_nt: TGTGCCGCCGTCGGGACAGGGACCGAGCAGTACTTC; cdr3_aa: CAAVGTGTEQYF
j_call: TRBJ1-1; v_call: TRBV7-2; cdr3_length: 15; clone_size: NA; d_call: NA; cdr3_nt: TGTGCCAGCAGCCCCCAGCCCCAACTGAACACTGAAGCTTTCTTT; cdr3_aa: CASSPQPQLNTEAFF
j_call: TRBJ2-5; v_call: TRBV6-1; cdr3_length: 14; clone_size: few; d_call: NA; cdr3_nt: TGTGCCAGCAGTGTCATCACAGGGAAGGAGACCCAGTACTTC; cdr3_aa: CASSVITGKETQYF
j_call: TRBJ1-5; v_call: TRBV12-3/TRBV12-4; cdr3_length: 15; clone_size: many; d_call: TRBD1; cdr3_nt: TGTGCCAGCAGTGCTGGACAGGGGGACAATCAGCCCCAGCATTTT; cdr3_aa: CASSAGQGDNQPQHF
j_call: TRBJ2-2; v_call: TRBV20-1; cdr3_length: 17; clone_size: few; d_call: TRBD2; cdr3_nt: TGCAGTGCTAGTCGGCTACGAGCGGGGGGGAACACCGGGGAGCTGTTTTTT; cdr3_aa: CSASRLRAGGNTGELFF
j_call: TRBJ2-1; v_call: TRBV10-3; cdr3_length: 15; clone_size: NA; d_call: TRBD1; cdr3_nt: TGTGCCATCAGTGTCGGGGACAGGGGGCGCCATGAGCAGTTCTTC; cdr3_aa: CAISVGDRGRHEQFF
j_call: TRBJ2-7; v_call: TRBV7-8; cdr3_length: 11; clone_size: NA; d_call: TRBD1; cdr3_nt: TGTGCCAGCAGCTCCGACAGGGTAGAGTACTTC; cdr3_aa: CASSSDRVEYF
j_call: TRBJ2-1; v_call: TRBV20-1; cdr3_length: 15; clone_size: few; d_call: TRBD2; cdr3_nt: TGCAGTGCTAGAGGGCTAGCGGGAGCCTACAATGAGCAGTTCTTC; cdr3_aa: CSARGLAGAYNEQFF
j_call: TRBJ2-5; v_call: TRBV11-3; cdr3_length: 15; clone_size: few; d_call: NA; cdr3_nt: TGTGCCAGCAGCCCCAGGACGGAGTACCAAGAGACCCAGTACTTC; cdr3_aa: CASSPRTEYQETQYF
j_call: TRBJ2-5; v_call: TRBV12-3/TRBV12-4; cdr3_length: 13; clone_size: many; d_call: NA; cdr3_nt: TGTGCCAGCAAAAGACTAGGGCAAGAGACCCAGTACTTC; cdr3_aa: CASKRLGQETQYF
j_call: TRBJ2-7; v_call: TRBV27; cdr3_length: 12; clone_size: many; d_call: NA; cdr3_nt: TGTGCCAGCAGGGACGGTGTAGACGAGCAGTACTTC; cdr3_aa: CASRDGVDEQYF
j_call: TRBJ2-7; v_call: TRBV6-2/TRBV6-3; cdr3_length: 15; clone_size: NA; d_call: TRBD1; cdr3_nt: TGTGCCAGCACCATACAGGAGGACAGGGTCTACGAGCAGTACTTC; cdr3_aa: CASTIQEDRVYEQYF